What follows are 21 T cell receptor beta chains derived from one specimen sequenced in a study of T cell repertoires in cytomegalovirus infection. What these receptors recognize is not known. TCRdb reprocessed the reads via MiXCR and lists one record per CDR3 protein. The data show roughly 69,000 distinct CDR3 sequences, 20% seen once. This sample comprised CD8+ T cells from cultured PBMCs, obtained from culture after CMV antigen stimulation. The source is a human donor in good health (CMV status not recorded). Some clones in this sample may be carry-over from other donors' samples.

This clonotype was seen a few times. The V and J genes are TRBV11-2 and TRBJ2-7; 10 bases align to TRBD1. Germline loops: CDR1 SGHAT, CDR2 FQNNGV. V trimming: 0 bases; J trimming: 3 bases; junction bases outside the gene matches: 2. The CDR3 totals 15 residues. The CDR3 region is CASSLDRTGGYEQYF. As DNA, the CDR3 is TGTGCCAGCAGCTTAGATCGGACAGGGGGCTACGAGCAGTACTTC. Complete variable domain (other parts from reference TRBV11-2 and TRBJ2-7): EAGVAQSPRYKIIEKRQSVAFWCNPISGHATLYWYQQILGQGPKLLIQFQNNGVVDDSQLPKDRFSAERLKGVDSTLKIQPAKLEDSAVYLCASSLDRTGGYEQYFGPGTRLTVT.

Written as DNA, the CDR3 is TGTGCCAGCAGTCCACGTTTGAGCTCCTACAATGAGCAGTTCTTC. It is translated as CASSPRLSSYNEQFF. The gene calls are TRBV6-4 and TRBJ2-1; D unresolved. In germline, CDR1 is MRHNA, CDR2 SNTAGT. Trimming removed 5 bases at V and 0 bases at J, with 11 bases between. This CDR3 is 15 amino acids long.

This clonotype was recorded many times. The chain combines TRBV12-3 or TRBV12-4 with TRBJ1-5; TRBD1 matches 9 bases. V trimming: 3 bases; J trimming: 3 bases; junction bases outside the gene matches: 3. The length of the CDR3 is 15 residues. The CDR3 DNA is TGTGCCAGCAGTTTGGGGACAGGGCACAATCAGCCCCAGCATTTT. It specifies CASSLGTGHNQPQHF.

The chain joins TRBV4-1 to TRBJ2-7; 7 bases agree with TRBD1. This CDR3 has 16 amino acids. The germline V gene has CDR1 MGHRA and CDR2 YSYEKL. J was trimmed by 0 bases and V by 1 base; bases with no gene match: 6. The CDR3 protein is CASSQGRGLDSYEQYF. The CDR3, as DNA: TGCGCCAGCAGCCAAGGTAGGGGGCTCGACTCCTACGAGCAGTACTTC.

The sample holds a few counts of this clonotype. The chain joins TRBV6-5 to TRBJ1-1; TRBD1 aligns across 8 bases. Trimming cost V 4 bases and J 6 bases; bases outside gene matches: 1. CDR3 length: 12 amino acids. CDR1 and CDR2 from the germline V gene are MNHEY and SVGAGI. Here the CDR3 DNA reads TGTGCCAGCAGTTTGACAGGGGCTGAAGCTTTCTTT. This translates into CASSLTGAEAFF.

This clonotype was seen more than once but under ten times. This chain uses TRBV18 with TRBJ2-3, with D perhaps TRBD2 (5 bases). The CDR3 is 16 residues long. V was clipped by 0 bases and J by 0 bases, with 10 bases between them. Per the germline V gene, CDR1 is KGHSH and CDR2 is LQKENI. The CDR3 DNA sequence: TGTGCCAGCTCACCACCGGGAGCGAAAAGCACAGATACGCAGTATTTT. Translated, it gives CASSPPGAKSTDTQYF.

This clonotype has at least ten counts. The CDR3 bases are TGTGCCAGCAGCCGGGGACAGGGGGCCGGAGAAGCTTTCTTT. Translated, it gives CASSRGQGAGEAFF. The chain carries TRBV7-2 and TRBJ1-1; 12 bases map to TRBD1. Germline CDR1 and CDR2: SGHTA and FQGNSA. This CDR3 is 14 amino acids long. V shed 5 bases, J shed 8 bases, and the junction held 6 bases outside the gene matches.

The CDR3 loop reads CASSPRRGGEQYF. DNA of the CDR3: TGTGCCAGCAGCCCGAGAAGGGGCGGCGAGCAGTACTTC. The chain couples TRBV7-6 to TRBJ2-7, with D perhaps TRBD1 (5 bases). V shed 5 bases and J shed 6 bases, with 14 bases lying between them. The CDR3 contains 13 residues. The V gene's germline CDR1 is SGHVS and CDR2 FNYEAQ.

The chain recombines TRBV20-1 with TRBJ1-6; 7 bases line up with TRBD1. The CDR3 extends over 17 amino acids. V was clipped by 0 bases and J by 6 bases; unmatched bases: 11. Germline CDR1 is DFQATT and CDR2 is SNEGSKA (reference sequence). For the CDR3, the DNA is TGCAGTGCTAGAGACTATATCACCGGGACAGCTAATTCACCCCTCCACTTT. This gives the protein CSARDYITGTANSPLHF.

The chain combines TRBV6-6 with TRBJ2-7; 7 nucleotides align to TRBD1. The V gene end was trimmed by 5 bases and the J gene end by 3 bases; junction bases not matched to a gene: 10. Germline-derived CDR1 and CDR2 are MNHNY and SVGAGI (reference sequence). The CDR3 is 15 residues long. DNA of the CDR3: TGTGCCAGCAGTGATGTGGGGACAGAGAACTACGAGCAGTACTTC. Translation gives CASSDVGTENYEQYF.

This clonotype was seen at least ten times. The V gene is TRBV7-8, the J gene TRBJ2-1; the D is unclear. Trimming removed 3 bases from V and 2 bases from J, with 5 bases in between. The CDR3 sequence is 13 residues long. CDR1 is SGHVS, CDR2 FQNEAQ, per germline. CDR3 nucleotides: TGTGCCAGCAGCTTGGACCCCTACAATGAGCAGTTCTTC. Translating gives CASSLDPYNEQFF.

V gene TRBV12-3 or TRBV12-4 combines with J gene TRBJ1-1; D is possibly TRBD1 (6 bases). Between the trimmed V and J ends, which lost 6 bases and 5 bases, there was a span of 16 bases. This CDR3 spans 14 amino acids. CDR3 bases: TGTGCCAGCAGCTTCGCAGGGGAAAGGACTGAAGCTTTCTTT. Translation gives CASSFAGERTEAFF.

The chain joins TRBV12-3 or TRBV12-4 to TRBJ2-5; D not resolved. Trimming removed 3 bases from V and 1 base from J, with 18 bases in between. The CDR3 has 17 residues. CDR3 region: CASSLSLRPTTQETQYF. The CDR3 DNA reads TGTGCCAGCAGTTTGAGTCTAAGACCAACAACCCAAGAGACCCAGTACTTC.

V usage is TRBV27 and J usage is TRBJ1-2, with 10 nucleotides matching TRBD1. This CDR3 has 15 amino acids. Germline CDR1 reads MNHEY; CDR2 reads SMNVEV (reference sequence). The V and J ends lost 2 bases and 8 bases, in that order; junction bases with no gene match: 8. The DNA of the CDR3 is TGTGCCAGCAGTTTAAATAAGGGACAGGGGCACGGCTACACCTTC. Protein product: CASSLNKGQGHGYTF.

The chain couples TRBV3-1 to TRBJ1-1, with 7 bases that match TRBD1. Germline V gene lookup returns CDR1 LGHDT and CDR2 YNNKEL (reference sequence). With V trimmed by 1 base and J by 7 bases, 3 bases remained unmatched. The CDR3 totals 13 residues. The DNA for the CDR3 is TGTGCCAGCAGCCAAGGCAGGGGGGATGAAGCTTTCTTT. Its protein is CASSQGRGDEAFF.

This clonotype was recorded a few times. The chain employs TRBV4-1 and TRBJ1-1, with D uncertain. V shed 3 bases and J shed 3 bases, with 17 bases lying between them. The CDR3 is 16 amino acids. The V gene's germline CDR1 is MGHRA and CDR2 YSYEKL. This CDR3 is CASSHAGVLRDTEAFF. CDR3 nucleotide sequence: TGCGCCAGCAGCCACGCCGGGGTTCTTAGGGACACTGAAGCTTTCTTT.

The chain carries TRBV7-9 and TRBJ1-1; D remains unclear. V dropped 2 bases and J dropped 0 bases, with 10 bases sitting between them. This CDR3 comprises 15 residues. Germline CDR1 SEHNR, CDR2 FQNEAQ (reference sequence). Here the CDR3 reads CASSLSGGLNTEAFF. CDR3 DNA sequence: TGTGCCAGCAGCTTATCGGGAGGGCTGAACACTGAAGCTTTCTTT.

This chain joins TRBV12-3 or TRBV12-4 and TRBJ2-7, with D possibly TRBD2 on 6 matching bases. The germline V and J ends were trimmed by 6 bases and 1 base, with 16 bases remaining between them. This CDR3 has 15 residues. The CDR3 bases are TGTGCCAGCAGCCCCATGGGGGGTAGTTCCTACGAGCAGTACTTC. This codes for CASSPMGGSSYEQYF.

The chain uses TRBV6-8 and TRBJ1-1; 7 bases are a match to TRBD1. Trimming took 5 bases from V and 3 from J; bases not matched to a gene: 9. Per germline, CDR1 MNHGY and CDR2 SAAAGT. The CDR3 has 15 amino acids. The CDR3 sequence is CASSTPGRGYTEAFF. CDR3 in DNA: TGTGCCAGCAGTACCCCGGGCAGGGGGTACACTGAAGCTTTCTTT.

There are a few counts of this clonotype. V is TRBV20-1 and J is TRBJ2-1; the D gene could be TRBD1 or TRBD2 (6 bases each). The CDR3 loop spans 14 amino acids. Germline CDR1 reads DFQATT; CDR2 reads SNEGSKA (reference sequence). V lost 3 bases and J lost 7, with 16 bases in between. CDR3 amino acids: CSASLGGLINEQFF. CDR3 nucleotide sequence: TGCAGTGCTAGTTTGGGGGGCCTTATTAATGAGCAGTTCTTC.

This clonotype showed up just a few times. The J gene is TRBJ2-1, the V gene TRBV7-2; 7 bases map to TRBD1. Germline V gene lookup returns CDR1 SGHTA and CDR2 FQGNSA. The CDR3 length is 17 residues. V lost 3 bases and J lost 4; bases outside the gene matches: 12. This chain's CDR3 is CASSLSVRDSFYNEQFF. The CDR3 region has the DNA TGTGCCAGCAGCTTGAGTGTACGGGACAGCTTTTACAATGAGCAGTTCTTC.